This record looks at one T cell receptor beta chain sequence and its context. Per the study methods: For nucleated cells, counts were estimated from reference gene primer amplification. Sequencing used immunoSEQ multiplex PCR; TCRdb keeps in-frame clones, though not all of them. From that table come the V and J calls and clone size; the DNA was used to work out D and trimming. The sample lists 190,000 or so clones; around 87% were seen once. Trimming left V 6 bases short and J 5 bases short, with 13 bases between. The CDR3 is made up of 13 amino acids. CDR1 and CDR2 from the germline V gene are MDHEN and SYDVKM. The sample originates from a study of blood T cell repertoires in COVID-19. The wider study: Spain, Italy and the United States supplied samples that represented acute and convalescent COVID-19. T cells, B-cell-depleted T cells, or PBMCs provided the cDNA or gDNA that served as material.

Sequenced material: peripheral blood. The chain couples TRBV28 to TRBJ1-2; possible D gene TRBD1, 6 bases. The clonotype was recovered from a man between 60 and 70 years old who had recovered from COVID-19. In DNA, the CDR3 is TGTGCCAGCAGGCTTACAGGGACGTATGGCTACACCTTC. It encodes CASRLTGTYGYTF.